This T cell receptor (beta chain) was observed in a study of TIL therapy for anti-PD-1-resistant metastatic lung cancer. This was the immunoSEQ v3 assay. Using immunoSEQ multiplex PCR, the repertoire was profiled, and TCRdb retains in-frame clones only, with some absent. The sample lists under 35,000 clones; about 70% were seen once. Specified time point: pre-treatment sample, taken before nivolumab and TIL therapy. The CDR3 has 18 residues. Germline V CDR1 and CDR2: MGHRA, YSYEKL. Trimming left V 2 bases short and J 6 bases short, with 22 bases between. The receptor's source is a woman aged 30 to 85 with non-small cell lung cancer. The chain combines TRBV4-1 with TRBJ2-2; the D call may be TRBD1 or TRBD2 (5 bases each). Sequenced material: blood, taken at baseline. This CDR3 is CASSQMAWDPGWAGELFF. DNA of the CDR3: TGCGCCAGCAGCCAAATGGCGTGGGACCCCGGATGGGCCGGGGAGCTGTTTTTT.